These T cell receptor beta chains were read from a single sample in a study of T cell changes during pregnancy in multiple sclerosis. Assay used: immunoSEQ multiplex PCR; TCRdb lists only in-frame clones, some missing. This table holds tens of thousands of clones, 80% to 95% found once. The starting material was CD8+ T cells from peripheral blood mononuclear cells, obtained after pregnancy. These receptors came from a female donor with multiple sclerosis, enrolled in a pregnancy study. Both conserved end residues are part of each CDR3. A D gene is named only where the DNA matches it firmly. Size tells how often a clone was seen (once, few, many) or the class of an expanded clone, and some rows leave it out.

j_call: TRBJ2-7; d_call: TRBD2; cdr3_length: 14; clone_size: NA; v_call: TRBV7-8; cdr3_aa: CASSPPGLHYEQYF; cdr3_nt: TGTGCCAGCAGTCCCCCGGGACTACACTACGAGCAGTACTTC
j_call: TRBJ2-7; d_call: TRBD1; cdr3_length: 12; clone_size: few; v_call: TRBV27; cdr3_aa: CASSYTGAEQYF; cdr3_nt: TGTGCCAGCAGTTATACAGGGGCCGAGCAGTACTTC
j_call: TRBJ1-2; d_call: NA; cdr3_length: 13; clone_size: few; v_call: TRBV19; cdr3_aa: CASSMGSLYGYTF; cdr3_nt: TGTGCCAGTAGTATGGGCAGCCTCTATGGCTACACCTTC
j_call: TRBJ2-1; d_call: TRBD2; cdr3_length: 18; clone_size: NA; v_call: TRBV29-1; cdr3_aa: CSVEEFGARSGAYNEQFF; cdr3_nt: TGCAGCGTTGAAGAGTTTGGGGCCAGGAGCGGGGCCTACAATGAGCAGTTCTTC
j_call: TRBJ1-2; d_call: NA; cdr3_length: 13; clone_size: once; v_call: TRBV6-5; cdr3_aa: CASSYRANYGYTF; cdr3_nt: TGTGCCAGCAGTTACAGAGCTAACTATGGCTACACCTTC
j_call: TRBJ2-7; d_call: NA; cdr3_length: 11; clone_size: NA; v_call: TRBV20-1; cdr3_aa: CSASEVYEQYF; cdr3_nt: TGCAGTGCTAGTGAGGTCTACGAGCAGTACTTC
j_call: TRBJ2-3; d_call: TRBD1; cdr3_length: 17; clone_size: once; v_call: TRBV11-2; cdr3_aa: CASSTARTGRSTDTQYF; cdr3_nt: TGTGCCAGCAGCACAGCCCGGACAGGGCGCTCCACAGATACGCAGTATTTT
j_call: TRBJ2-7; d_call: NA; cdr3_length: 15; clone_size: NA; v_call: TRBV7-9; cdr3_aa: CASSGAGGQAIEQYF; cdr3_nt: TGTGCCAGCAGCGGAGCGGGGGGACAGGCCATCGAGCAGTACTTC
j_call: TRBJ2-7; d_call: TRBD1; cdr3_length: 16; clone_size: NA; v_call: TRBV6-5; cdr3_aa: CASSYAQGAALREQYF; cdr3_nt: TGTGCCAGCAGTTACGCCCAGGGGGCAGCTCTACGCGAGCAGTACTTC
j_call: TRBJ2-7; d_call: NA; cdr3_length: 14; clone_size: NA; v_call: TRBV27; cdr3_aa: CASRGSEWAYEQYF; cdr3_nt: TGTGCCAGCAGAGGTAGCGAGTGGGCCTACGAGCAGTACTTC
j_call: TRBJ2-7; d_call: NA; cdr3_length: 13; clone_size: NA; v_call: TRBV29-1; cdr3_aa: CSVSDSHTYEQYF; cdr3_nt: TGCAGCGTAAGCGACAGTCACACCTACGAGCAGTACTTC
j_call: TRBJ2-1; d_call: NA; cdr3_length: 15; clone_size: NA; v_call: TRBV7-2; cdr3_aa: CASSLSGVSYNEQFF; cdr3_nt: TGTGCCAGCAGCTTAAGCGGAGTCTCCTACAATGAGCAGTTCTTC
j_call: TRBJ2-5; d_call: TRBD2; cdr3_length: 14; clone_size: once; v_call: TRBV29-1; cdr3_aa: CSVSGLAGVETQYF; cdr3_nt: TGCAGCGTGTCGGGACTAGCGGGAGTCGAGACCCAGTACTTC
j_call: TRBJ2-7; d_call: NA; cdr3_length: 11; clone_size: NA; v_call: TRBV20-1; cdr3_aa: CSALRDYEQYF; cdr3_nt: TGCAGTGCCCTCAGGGATTACGAGCAGTACTTC
j_call: TRBJ1-1; d_call: NA; cdr3_length: 11; clone_size: NA; v_call: TRBV19; cdr3_aa: CASSNGIQRVF; cdr3_nt: TGTGCCAGTAGCAACGGGATCCAACGGGTCTTT
j_call: TRBJ1-1; d_call: TRBD1; cdr3_length: 16; clone_size: NA; v_call: TRBV5-8; cdr3_aa: CASSSGQTEVNTEAFF; cdr3_nt: TGTGCCAGCAGCTCGGGACAGACTGAAGTGAACACTGAAGCTTTCTTT
j_call: TRBJ1-1; d_call: TRBD1; cdr3_length: 14; clone_size: NA; v_call: TRBV6-5; cdr3_aa: CASSLDRGLSEAFF; cdr3_nt: TGTGCCAGCAGTCTTGACAGGGGGCTTTCTGAAGCTTTCTTT
j_call: TRBJ1-1; d_call: NA; cdr3_length: 14; clone_size: NA; v_call: TRBV5-1; cdr3_aa: CASSEDTPGAEAFF; cdr3_nt: TGCGCCAGCAGCGAGGACACCCCGGGGGCTGAAGCTTTCTTT
j_call: TRBJ2-7; d_call: NA; cdr3_length: 16; clone_size: NA; v_call: TRBV10-3; cdr3_aa: CAISEPERRSSYEQYF; cdr3_nt: TGTGCCATCAGTGAGCCCGAACGACGGAGCTCCTACGAGCAGTACTTC
j_call: TRBJ2-7; d_call: NA; cdr3_length: 13; clone_size: NA; v_call: TRBV6-5; cdr3_aa: CASTQGYSYEQYF; cdr3_nt: TGTGCCAGCACACAGGGATACTCCTACGAGCAGTACTTC
j_call: TRBJ1-2; d_call: NA; cdr3_length: 14; clone_size: NA; v_call: TRBV19; cdr3_aa: CASTSPGEGRFYTF; cdr3_nt: TGTGCCAGTACCTCCCCCGGGGAAGGTCGATTCTACACCTTC
j_call: TRBJ1-2; d_call: TRBD1; cdr3_length: 15; clone_size: NA; v_call: TRBV19; cdr3_aa: CASSTTGTGGRGYTF; cdr3_nt: TGTGCCAGTAGTACAACCGGGACAGGGGGTCGGGGCTACACCTTC
j_call: TRBJ1-3; d_call: TRBD1; cdr3_length: 16; clone_size: NA; v_call: TRBV5-1; cdr3_aa: CASSSMVQGARNTIYF; cdr3_nt: TGCGCCAGCAGCAGCATGGTACAGGGGGCAAGAAACACCATATATTTT
j_call: TRBJ2-7; d_call: TRBD1; cdr3_length: 13; clone_size: once; v_call: TRBV5-6; cdr3_aa: CASSWTGGWEQYF; cdr3_nt: TGTGCCAGCAGCTGGACAGGGGGCTGGGAGCAGTACTTC
j_call: TRBJ2-5; d_call: TRBD2; cdr3_length: 17; clone_size: NA; v_call: TRBV7-9; cdr3_aa: CASSFPSGGSFQETQYF; cdr3_nt: TGTGCCAGCAGCTTCCCCTCGGGGGGGTCTTTCCAAGAGACCCAGTACTTC
j_call: TRBJ1-4; d_call: TRBD1; cdr3_length: 15; clone_size: NA; v_call: TRBV9; cdr3_aa: CASSVDGTVNEKLFF; cdr3_nt: TGTGCCAGCAGCGTAGACGGGACAGTGAATGAAAAACTGTTTTTT